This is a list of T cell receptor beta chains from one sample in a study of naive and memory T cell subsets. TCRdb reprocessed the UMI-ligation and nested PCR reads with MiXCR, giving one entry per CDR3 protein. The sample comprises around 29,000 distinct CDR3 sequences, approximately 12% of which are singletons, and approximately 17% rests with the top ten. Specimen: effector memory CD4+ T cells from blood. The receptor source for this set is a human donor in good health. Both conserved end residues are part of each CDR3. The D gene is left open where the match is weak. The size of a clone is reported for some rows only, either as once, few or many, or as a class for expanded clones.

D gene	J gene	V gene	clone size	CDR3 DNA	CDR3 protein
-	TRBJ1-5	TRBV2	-	TGTGCCAGCGGCGGGGTGATGAGCAATCAGCCCCAGCATTTT	CASGGVMSNQPQHF
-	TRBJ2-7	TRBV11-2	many	TGTGCCAGCAGCTCCGAGGCTAGTATGGTTGTGGGCGAGCAGTACTTC	CASSSEASMVVGEQYF
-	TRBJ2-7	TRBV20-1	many	TGCAGTGCTAGACCCTTCAGTTACGAGCAGTACTTC	CSARPFSYEQYF
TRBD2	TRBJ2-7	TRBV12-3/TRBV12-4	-	TGTGCCAGCAGATTGGGACTAGGGGGGCTCGAGCAGTACTTC	CASRLGLGGLEQYF
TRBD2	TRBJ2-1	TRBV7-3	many	TGTGCCAGCAGCCCCGCGGGGGGAACGTCCTACAATGAGCAGTTCTTC	CASSPAGGTSYNEQFF
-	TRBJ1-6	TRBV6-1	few	TGTGCCAGCAGTGAATGGGGAGCGGCCAATTCACCCCTCCACTTT	CASSEWGAANSPLHF
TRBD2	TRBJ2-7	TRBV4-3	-	TGCGCCAGCAGCCAGCTAGCGGGGGGGTCCTACGAGCAGTACTTC	CASSQLAGGSYEQYF
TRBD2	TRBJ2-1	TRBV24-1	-	TGTGCCACCAGTGACGCCGGACTAGCGGGTATGCACAATGAGCAGTTCTTC	CATSDAGLAGMHNEQFF
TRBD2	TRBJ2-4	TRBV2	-	TGTGCCAGCAGGCGTTCACTAGCGGCTCGGGAAAACATTCAGTACTTC	CASRRSLAARENIQYF
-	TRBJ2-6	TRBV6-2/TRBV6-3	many	TGTGCCAGCAGTTACTTGCCCGGGCTGGGGGCCAACGTCCTGACTTTC	CASSYLPGLGANVLTF
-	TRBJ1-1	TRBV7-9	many	TGTGCCAGCAGCTTTGGTACGGGGGGGAAAACTGAAGCTTTCTTT	CASSFGTGGKTEAFF
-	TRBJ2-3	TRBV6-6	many	TGTGCCAGCAGTGTCACAGATACGCAGTATTTT	CASSVTDTQYF
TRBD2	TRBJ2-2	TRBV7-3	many	TGTGCCAGCAGCTTAACCGCCCGGACTAGCGGGGGCGCGAACACCGGGGAGCTGTTTTTT	CASSLTARTSGGANTGELFF
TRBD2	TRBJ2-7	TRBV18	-	TGTGCCAGCTCACCCTCTAGCGGGAGGTCCTTCTACGAGCAGTACTTC	CASSPSSGRSFYEQYF
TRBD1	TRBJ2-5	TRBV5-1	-	TGCGCCAGCAGCGGCCAGGGACAGGAGACCCAGTACTTC	CASSGQGQETQYF
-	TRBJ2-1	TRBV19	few	TGTGCCAGTAGACCAGGGGAAGGGATCTGGGATGAGCAGTTCTTC	CASRPGEGIWDEQFF
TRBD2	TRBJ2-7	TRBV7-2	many	TGTGCCAGCAGCTCTCAACAAGCGGGAGGGTATGAGCAGTACTTC	CASSSQQAGGYEQYF
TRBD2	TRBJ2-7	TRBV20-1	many	TGCAGCGGGACTAGCGGGGGGCGGGGGATATACGAGCAGTACTTC	CSGTSGGRGIYEQYF
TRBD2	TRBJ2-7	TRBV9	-	TGTGCCAGCAGCGCCCGCCCCTTACTAGCGGGAGGTGGCGAGCAGTACTTC	CASSARPLLAGGGEQYF
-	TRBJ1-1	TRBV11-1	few	TGTGCCAGCAGCTCACTAGACGGTGACACTGAAGCTTTCTTT	CASSSLDGDTEAFF
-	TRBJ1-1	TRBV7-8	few	TGTGCCAGCAGCTTAGAGGGCAGGATTTACACTGAAGCTTTCTTT	CASSLEGRIYTEAFF
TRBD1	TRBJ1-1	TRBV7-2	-	TGTGCCAGCAGCAGCGGACAGGAGGCCCAGAACACTGAAGCTTTCTTT	CASSSGQEAQNTEAFF
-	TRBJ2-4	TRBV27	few	TGTGCCACCCGAGGCAGGGGAGGCGGCATTCAGTACTTC	CATRGRGGGIQYF
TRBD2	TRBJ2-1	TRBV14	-	TGTGCCAGCAGCCGAGGACTAGGTCGTGAGCAGTTCTTC	CASSRGLGREQFF
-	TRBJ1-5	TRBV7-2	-	TGTGCCAGCAGCTTACAGAAGAATCAGCCCCAGCATTTT	CASSLQKNQPQHF
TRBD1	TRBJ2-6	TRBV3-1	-	TGTGCCAGCAGCCCGTGGACAGGCCCTGGGGCCAACGTCCTGACTTTC	CASSPWTGPGANVLTF
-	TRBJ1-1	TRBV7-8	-	TGTGCCAGCAGCTCCGGACAGCCGAACACTGAAGCTTTCTTT	CASSSGQPNTEAFF
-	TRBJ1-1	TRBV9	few	TGTGCCAGCAGCCCTAGCCCAGGGTTGAACACTGAAGCTTTCTTT	CASSPSPGLNTEAFF
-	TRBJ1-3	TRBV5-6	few	TGTGCCAGCAGCTCGATTGGGACATCCGGAAACACCATATATTTT	CASSSIGTSGNTIYF
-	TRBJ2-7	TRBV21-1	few	TGTGCCAGCAGCAGGGGGACTAGCGGGAGGGTCGACTACGAGCAGTACTTC	CASSRGTSGRVDYEQYF
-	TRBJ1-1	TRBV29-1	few	TGCAGCGTTGTAGAGGTGATGAACACTGAAGCTTTCTTT	CSVVEVMNTEAFF
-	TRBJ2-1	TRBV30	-	TGTGCCTGGAGTGTCCCCGGGACCCACTTGCAGTTCTTC	CAWSVPGTHLQFF
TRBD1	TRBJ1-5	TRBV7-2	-	TGTGCCAGCAGCTTATGGGACAGTAGCAATCAGCCCCAGCATTTT	CASSLWDSSNQPQHF
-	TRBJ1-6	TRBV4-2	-	TGTGCCAGCAGCCAAGATGTGGGGAGCTCCTATAATTCACCCCTCCACTTT	CASSQDVGSSYNSPLHF
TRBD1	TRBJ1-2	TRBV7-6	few	TGTGCCAGCAGCTTAGCTGGCGGGACAGGGATATATGGCTACACCTTC	CASSLAGGTGIYGYTF
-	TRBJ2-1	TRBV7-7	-	TGTGCTAGCAGCCCCTTAGGGAGCTCCTACAATGAGCAGTTCTTC	CASSPLGSSYNEQFF
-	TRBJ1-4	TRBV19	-	TGTGCCAGTACCGGCGGATTAAATGAAAAACTGTTTTTT	CASTGGLNEKLFF
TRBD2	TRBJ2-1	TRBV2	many	TGTGCCAGCAATCTAGCGGGGGTGGATGAGCAGTTCTTC	CASNLAGVDEQFF
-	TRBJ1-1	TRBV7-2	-	TGTGCCAGCAGCTCCGGTGGGAACACTGAAGCTTTCTTT	CASSSGGNTEAFF